This T cell receptor beta chain was sequenced for a study of metastatic and nonmetastatic thyroid tumors. Study summary: Comparison of repertoires was carried out across blood and tumor or nodule tissue from malignant and benign thyroid patients.

The CDR3 is made up of 14 amino acids. Germline loops: CDR1 SGHRS, CDR2 YFSETQ. Through MiXCR, TCRdb re-clonotyped the PCR reads. Among about 92,000 clones listed, just under 15% were seen once. Remarks on this clone: Possible read error: a much larger clone is one base away.

Patients were all untreated before their thyroid surgery. The clonotype was recovered from a female donor with papillary thyroid cancer or a benign thyroid nodule (not recorded which). Some clones in this sample may be carry-over from other donors' samples. The rearrangement links TRBV5-1 to TRBJ2-5; 7 positions match TRBD1. Sequencing was done on a sample of blood. In DNA form, the CDR3 reads TGCGCCAGCATCTTGGGACAGATCCAAGAGACCCAGTACTTC. It translates to CASILGQIQETQYF. Variable domain in full (rest from reference TRBV5-1 and TRBJ2-5): KAGVTQTPRYLIKTRGQQVTLSCSPISGHRSVSWYQQTPGQGLQFLFEYFSETQRNKGNFPGRFSGRQFSNSRSEMNVSTLELGDSALYLCASILGQIQETQYFGPGTRLLVL.